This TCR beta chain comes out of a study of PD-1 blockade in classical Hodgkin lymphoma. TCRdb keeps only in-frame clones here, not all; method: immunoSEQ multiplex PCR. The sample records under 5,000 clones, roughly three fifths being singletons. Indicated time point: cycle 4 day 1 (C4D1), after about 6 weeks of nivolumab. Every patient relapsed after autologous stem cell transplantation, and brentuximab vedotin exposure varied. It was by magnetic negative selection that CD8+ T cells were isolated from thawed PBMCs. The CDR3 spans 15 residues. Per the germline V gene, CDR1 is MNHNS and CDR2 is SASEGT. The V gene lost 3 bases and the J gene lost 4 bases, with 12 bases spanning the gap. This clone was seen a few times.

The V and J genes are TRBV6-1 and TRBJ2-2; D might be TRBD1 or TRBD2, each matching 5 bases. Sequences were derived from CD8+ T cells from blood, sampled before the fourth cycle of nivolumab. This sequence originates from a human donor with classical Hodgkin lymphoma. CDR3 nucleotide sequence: TGTGCCAGCAGTGATCGGGGCTCGGGCACCGGGGAGCTGTTTTTT. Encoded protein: CASSDRGSGTGELFF.